This T cell receptor beta chain was sequenced during a study of blood T cell repertoires in COVID-19. Sequencing used immunoSEQ multiplex PCR; TCRdb keeps in-frame clones, though not all of them. The sample yields hundreds of thousands of clones, 90% seen once. Per the germline V gene, CDR1 is MGHDK and CDR2 is SYGVNS. The CDR3 is made up of 14 amino acids. Trimming cost V 3 bases and J 0 bases, with 8 bases left between them. Participants had their cohort set by participant-reported clinical history. The sequenced material came from PBMCs or T cells enriched from blood (not recorded which). The genes are TRBV25-1 and TRBJ1-1, with D possibly TRBD1 on 5 matching bases. The receptor comes from a man in his sixties who had recovered from COVID-19. The CDR3 DNA follows: TGTGCCAGCAGTGAGACAGTCATGAACACTGAAGCTTTCTTT. It translates to CASSETVMNTEAFF.